This T cell receptor beta chain was sequenced for a study of T cells expressing NK-cell markers. Study results and caveats: Topping the CD3+CD56-NKG2C+ fraction as well were these clonotypes, in a handful of donors.

The authors made TCR beta cDNA libraries by 5'RACE template switching. This switching added a universal primer site and UMIs. TCRdb reprocessed the 5' RACE reads, keeping one entry per CDR3 protein, no DNA. The listing contains around 260,000 distinct CDR3 sequences. Worth noting for this clonotype: Its antigen is undetermined.

The TCR originated in a woman between 18 and 75 years old in good health. The sequencing input was blood T cells: a sorted CD56 or NKG2C T cell subset, CD4+ or CD8+ T cells, or bulk PBMC T cells (not recorded which).

The CDR3 loop is CSVRGTSGREDYNEQFF. This chain uses TRBV29-1 with TRBJ2-1; the TRBD2 assignment by TCRdb is unverifiable without DNA. Per germline, CDR1 SQVTM and CDR2 ANQGSEA. The CDR3 has 17 amino acids.